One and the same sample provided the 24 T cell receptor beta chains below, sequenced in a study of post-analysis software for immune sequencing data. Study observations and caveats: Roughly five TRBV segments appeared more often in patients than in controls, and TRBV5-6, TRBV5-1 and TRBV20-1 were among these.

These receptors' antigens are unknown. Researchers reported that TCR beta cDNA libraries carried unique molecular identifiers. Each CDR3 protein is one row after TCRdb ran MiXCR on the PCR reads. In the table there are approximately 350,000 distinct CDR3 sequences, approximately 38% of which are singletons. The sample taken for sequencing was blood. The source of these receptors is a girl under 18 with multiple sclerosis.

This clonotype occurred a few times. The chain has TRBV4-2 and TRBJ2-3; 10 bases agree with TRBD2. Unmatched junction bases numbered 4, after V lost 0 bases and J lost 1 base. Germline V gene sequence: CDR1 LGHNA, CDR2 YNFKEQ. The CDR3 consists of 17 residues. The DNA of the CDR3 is TGTGCCAGCAGCCAAGATGGGGGGACTAGCGGCACAGATACGCAGTATTTT. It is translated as CASSQDGGTSGTDTQYF.

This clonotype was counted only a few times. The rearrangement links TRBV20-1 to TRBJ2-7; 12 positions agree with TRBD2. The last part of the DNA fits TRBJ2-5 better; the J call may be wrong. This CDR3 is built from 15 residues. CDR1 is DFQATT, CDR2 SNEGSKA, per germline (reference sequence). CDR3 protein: CSARLAGALSETQYF. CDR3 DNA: TGCAGTGCACGACTAGCGGGGGCTCTTTCGGAGACCCAGTACTTC.

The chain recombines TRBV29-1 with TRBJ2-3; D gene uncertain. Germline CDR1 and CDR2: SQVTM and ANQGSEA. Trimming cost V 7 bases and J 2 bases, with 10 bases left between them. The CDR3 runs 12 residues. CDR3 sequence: CSASSYTDTQYF. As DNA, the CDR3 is TGCAGCGCCTCCAGTTACACAGATACGCAGTATTTT.

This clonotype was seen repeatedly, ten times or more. CDR3 protein: CSARTSGDYNEQFF. CDR3 DNA sequence: TGCAGTGCTAGGACTAGCGGGGACTACAATGAGCAGTTCTTC. The chain employs TRBV20-1 and TRBJ2-1, with 11 bases lining up with TRBD2. The germline CDR1 and CDR2 sequences are DFQATT and SNEGSKA (reference sequence). With 3 bases clipped from V and 3 bases from J, the junction kept 1 base outside the gene matches. The CDR3 is 14 residues long.

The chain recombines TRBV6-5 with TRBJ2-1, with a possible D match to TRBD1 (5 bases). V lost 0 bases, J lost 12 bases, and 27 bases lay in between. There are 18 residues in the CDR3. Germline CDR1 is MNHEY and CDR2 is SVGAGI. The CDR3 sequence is CASSYSFPRVLATDGQFF. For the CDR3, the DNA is TGTGCCAGCAGTTACTCGTTTCCCAGGGTTCTCGCTACGGATGGGCAGTTCTTC.

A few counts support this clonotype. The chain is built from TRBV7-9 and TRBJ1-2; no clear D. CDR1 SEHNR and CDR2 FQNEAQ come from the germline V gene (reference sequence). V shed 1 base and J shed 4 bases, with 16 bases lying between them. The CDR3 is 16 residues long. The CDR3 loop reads CASSLDPLRAGYGYTF. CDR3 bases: TGTGCCAGCAGCTTAGATCCATTACGGGCCGGCTATGGCTACACCTTC.

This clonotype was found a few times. CDR3 loop: CASSPDSHGGQSPGELFF. The CDR3 region has the DNA TGTGCCAGCAGCCCGGACAGTCACGGGGGGCAGTCTCCCGGGGAGCTGTTTTTT. The rearrangement links TRBV7-9 to TRBJ2-2, with D maybe TRBD2 (7 bases). V dropped 5 bases and J dropped 6 bases, with 25 bases sitting between them. CDR3 size: 18 residues. CDR1 and CDR2 (germline): SEHNR, FQNEAQ (reference sequence). Full variable domain (outside the CDR3, taken from reference TRBV7-9 and TRBJ2-2): DTGVSQNPRHKITKRGQNVTFRCDPISEHNRLYWYRQTLGQGPEFLTYFQNEAQLEKSRLLSDRFSAERPKGSFSTLEIQRTEQGDSAMYLCASSPDSHGGQSPGELFFGEGSRLTVL.

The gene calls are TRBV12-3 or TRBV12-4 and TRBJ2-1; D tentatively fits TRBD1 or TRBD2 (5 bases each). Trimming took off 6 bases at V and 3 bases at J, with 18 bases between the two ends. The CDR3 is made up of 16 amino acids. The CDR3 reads CASSRSLGEFYNEQFF. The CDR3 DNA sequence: TGTGCCAGCAGCCGGAGCCTAGGGGAGTTCTACAATGAGCAGTTCTTC.

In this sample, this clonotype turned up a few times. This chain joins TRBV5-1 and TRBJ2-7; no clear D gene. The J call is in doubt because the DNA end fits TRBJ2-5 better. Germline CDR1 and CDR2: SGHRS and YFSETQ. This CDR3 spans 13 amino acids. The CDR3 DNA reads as TGCGCCAGCAGCTTGGGAGGTACCGAGACCCAGTACTTC. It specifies CASSLGGTETQYF.

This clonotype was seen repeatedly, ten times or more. CDR3 DNA sequence: TGTGCCAGCAGCCGGACAGCCTACTCTGGGGCCAACGTCCTGACTTTC. It yields the protein CASSRTAYSGANVLTF. The chain recombines TRBV11-2 with TRBJ2-6; D is perhaps TRBD1 (6 bases). The V gene lost 5 bases and the J gene lost 0 bases, with 11 bases spanning the gap. Germline V gives CDR1 SGHAT, CDR2 FQNNGV. This CDR3 is built from 16 residues.

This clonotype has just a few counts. CDR3 amino acids: CASSQGDAQETQYF. The CDR3 coding sequence is TGTGCCAGCAGCCAAGGGGACGCCCAAGAGACCCAGTACTTC. This chain links TRBV14 with TRBJ2-5; tentatively, D is TRBD1 or TRBD2 (5 bases each). The germline V gene encodes CDR1 SGHDN and CDR2 FVKESK. Trimming took off 1 base at V and 1 base at J, with 7 bases between the two ends. The CDR3 loop spans 14 amino acids.

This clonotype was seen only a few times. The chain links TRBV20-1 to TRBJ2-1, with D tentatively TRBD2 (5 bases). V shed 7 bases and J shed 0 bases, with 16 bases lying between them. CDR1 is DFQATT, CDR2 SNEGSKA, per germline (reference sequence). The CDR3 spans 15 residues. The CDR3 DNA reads TGCAGTGAAGAGAGGGAGACCGTCTCCTACAATGAGCAGTTCTTC. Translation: CSEERETVSYNEQFF.

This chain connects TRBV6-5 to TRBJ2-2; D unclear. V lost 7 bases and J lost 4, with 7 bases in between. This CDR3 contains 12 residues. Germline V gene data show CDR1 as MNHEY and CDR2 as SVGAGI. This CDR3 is CASTLGTGELFF. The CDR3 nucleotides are TGTGCCAGCACCCTGGGCACCGGGGAGCTGTTTTTT.

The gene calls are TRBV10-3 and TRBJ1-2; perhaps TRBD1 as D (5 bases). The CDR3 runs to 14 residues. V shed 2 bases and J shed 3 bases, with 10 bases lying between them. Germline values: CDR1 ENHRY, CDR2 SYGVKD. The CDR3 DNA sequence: TGTGCCATCAGTGAGGGGGCAGGACACTATGGCTACACCTTC. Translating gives CAISEGAGHYGYTF.

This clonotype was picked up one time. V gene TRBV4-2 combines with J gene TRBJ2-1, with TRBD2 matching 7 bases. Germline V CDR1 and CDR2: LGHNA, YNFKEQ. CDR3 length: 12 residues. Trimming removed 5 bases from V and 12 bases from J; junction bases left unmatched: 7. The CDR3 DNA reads TGTGCCAGCAGCGGCACTAGCGATTGGCAGTTCTTC. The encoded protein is CASSGTSDWQFF.

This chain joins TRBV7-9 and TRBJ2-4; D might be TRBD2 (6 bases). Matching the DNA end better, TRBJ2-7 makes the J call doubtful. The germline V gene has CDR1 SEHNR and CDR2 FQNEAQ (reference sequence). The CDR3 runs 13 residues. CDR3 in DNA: TGTGCCAGCACGTTCGGGACTGACTACGAGCAGTACTTC. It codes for CASTFGTDYEQYF.

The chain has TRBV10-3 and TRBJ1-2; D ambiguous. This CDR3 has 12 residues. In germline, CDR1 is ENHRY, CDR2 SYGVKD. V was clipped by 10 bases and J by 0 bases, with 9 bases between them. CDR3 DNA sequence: TGTGCCACCGAGGGCGCTAACTATGGCTACACCTTC. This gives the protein CATEGANYGYTF.

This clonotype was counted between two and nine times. CDR3 region: CASSPPAGRTNTEAFF. In nucleotides, the CDR3 is TGTGCCAGCTCACCACCGGCAGGGCGGACAAACACTGAAGCTTTCTTT. The rearrangement uses TRBV18 and TRBJ1-1; tentatively, D is TRBD1 (5 bases). V was cut by 0 bases and J by 2 bases, with 13 bases left in between. CDR1 KGHSH and CDR2 LQKENI come from the germline V gene. This CDR3 has 16 amino acids.

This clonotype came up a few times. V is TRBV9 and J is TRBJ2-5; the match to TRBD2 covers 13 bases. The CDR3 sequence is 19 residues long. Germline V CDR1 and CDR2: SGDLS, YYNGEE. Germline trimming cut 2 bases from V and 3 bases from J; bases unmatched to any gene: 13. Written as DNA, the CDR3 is TGTGCCAGCAGCGTGGGGAGCTCCGGACTAGCGGGGGCAAAAGAGACCCAGTACTTC. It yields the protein CASSVGSSGLAGAKETQYF. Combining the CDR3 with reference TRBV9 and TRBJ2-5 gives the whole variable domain DSGVTQTPKHLITATGQRVTLRCSPRSGDLSVYWYQQSLDQGLQFLIQYYNGEERAKGNILERFSAQQFPDLHSELNLSSLELGDSALYFCASSVGSSGLAGAKETQYFGPGTRLLVL.

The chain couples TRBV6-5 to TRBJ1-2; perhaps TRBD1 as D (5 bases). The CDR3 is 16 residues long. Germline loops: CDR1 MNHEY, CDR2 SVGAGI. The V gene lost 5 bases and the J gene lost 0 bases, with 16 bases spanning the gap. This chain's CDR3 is CASSNTRGTANYGYTF. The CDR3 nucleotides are TGTGCCAGCAGTAACACACGGGGGACGGCTAACTATGGCTACACCTTC.

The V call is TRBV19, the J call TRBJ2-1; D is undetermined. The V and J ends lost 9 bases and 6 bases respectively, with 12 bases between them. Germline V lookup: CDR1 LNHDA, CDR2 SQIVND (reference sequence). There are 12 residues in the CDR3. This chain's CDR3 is CASYGFSNEQFF. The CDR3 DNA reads TGTGCCAGCTACGGTTTTTCCAATGAGCAGTTCTTC.

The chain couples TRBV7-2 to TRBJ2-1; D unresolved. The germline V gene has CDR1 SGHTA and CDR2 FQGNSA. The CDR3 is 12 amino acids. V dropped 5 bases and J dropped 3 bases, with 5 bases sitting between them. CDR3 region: CASSANYNEQFF. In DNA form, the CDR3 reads TGTGCCAGCAGCGCTAACTACAATGAGCAGTTCTTC.

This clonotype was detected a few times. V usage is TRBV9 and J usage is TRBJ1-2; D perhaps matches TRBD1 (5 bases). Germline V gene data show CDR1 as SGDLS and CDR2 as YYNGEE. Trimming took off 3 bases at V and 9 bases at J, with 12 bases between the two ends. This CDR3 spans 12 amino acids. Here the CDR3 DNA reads TGTGCCAGCAGCGCACGTGGGGGGAGCTACACCTTC. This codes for CASSARGGSYTF.

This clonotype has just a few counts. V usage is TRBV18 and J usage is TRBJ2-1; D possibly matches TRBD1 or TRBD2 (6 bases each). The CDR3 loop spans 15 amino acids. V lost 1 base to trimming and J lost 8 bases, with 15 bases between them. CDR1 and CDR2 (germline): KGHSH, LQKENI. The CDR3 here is CASSPRGRGGDEQFF. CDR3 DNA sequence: TGTGCCAGCTCACCACGTGGCAGGGGAGGTGATGAGCAGTTCTTC. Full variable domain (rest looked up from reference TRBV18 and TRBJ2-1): NAGVMQNPRHLVRRRGQEARLRCSPMKGHSHVYWYRQLPEEGLKFMVYLQKENIIDESGMPKERFSAEFPKEGPSILRIQQVVRGDSAAYFCASSPRGRGGDEQFFGPGTRLTVL.